The clone carrying this T cell receptor (beta chain) was picked up a small number of times. This specimen belongs to a study of T cells in localized non-small cell lung cancer. Germline loops: CDR1 SGHNT, CDR2 YENEEA. This CDR3 is 14 amino acids long. Trimming removed 5 bases from V and 1 base from J, with 11 bases in between. Sequencing used immunoSEQ multiplex PCR; TCRdb keeps in-frame clones, though not all of them. Of roughly 3,100 clones listed, 29% are singletons. This sequence originates from a female donor older than 55 with stage I lung adenocarcinoma. Sequences were derived from lung tumor tissue, sampled before any cancer treatment. This chain uses TRBV11-3 with TRBJ1-2; tentatively, D is TRBD1 (6 bases). The CDR3: CASSPMGHNYGYTF. Written as DNA, the CDR3 is TGTGCCAGCAGCCCTATGGGACATAACTATGGCTACACCTTC.